The rows below give T cell receptor beta chains drawn from one sample of a study of blood T cell repertoires in COVID-19. Some clones are missing from TCRdb's copy, which holds only in-frame ones; the method was immunoSEQ multiplex PCR. The sample has about 210,000 clones, 89% seen once; the top ten hold around 4.8%. Specimen: peripheral blood. Receptors originate from a woman aged 35 to 49 with acute or convalescent COVID-19. CDR3s include the opening cysteine and the closing phenylalanine or tryptophan. Fields, in order: V gene, J gene, CDR3 protein.

>TRBV6-6|TRBJ1-5
CASSRGQESQPQHF
>TRBV29-1|TRBJ2-3
CSSRLGQVLDTQYF
>TRBV4-1|TRBJ1-6
CASSPRGDSSYNSPLHF
>TRBV18|TRBJ2-1
CASSRPALAGNEQFF
>TRBV24-1|TRBJ2-4
CATSDATGTAKNIQYF
>TRBV10-3|TRBJ2-1
CAISDFTGGSYNEQFF
>TRBV5-1|TRBJ1-1
CASSLTLGSAEAFF
>TRBV7-9|TRBJ1-6
CASSLGQNNSPLHF
>TRBV25-1|TRBJ1-1
CASSESGWFGQGAAEAFF
>TRBV10-3|TRBJ2-1
CAIMNRDNEQFF
>TRBV3-1/TRBV3-2|TRBJ1-5
CASSQNTGVVQPQHF
>TRBV11-2|TRBJ1-2
CASSSGTVSGNGYTF
>TRBV9|TRBJ2-2
CASRGGVNTGELFF
>TRBV2|TRBJ1-1
CASSERRSMDTEAFF
>TRBV11-2|TRBJ1-3
CASSSLQGISGNTIYF
>TRBV12-3/TRBV12-4|TRBJ1-4
CASSFHRALFF
>TRBV10-2|TRBJ1-3
CASSTSGNTIYF
>TRBV27|TRBJ1-1
CASSFVRQGAGRAFF
>TRBV6-4|TRBJ2-1
CASSDSQTNSYNEQFF
>TRBV19|TRBJ1-1
CASTRDRRIPEAFF
>TRBV5-4|TRBJ2-5
CASSLETPETQYF
>TRBV29-1|TRBJ1-6
CSVQTGSGNSPLHF
>TRBV2|TRBJ2-1
CASSEGLSSYNEQFF
>TRBV6-5|TRBJ1-5
CASSRDQPQHF
>TRBV4-1|TRBJ2-1
CASSQVHLAGGHLNEQFF
>TRBV2|TRBJ2-1
CASSERGTTYNEQFF
>TRBV10-2|TRBJ2-3
CASGTGSYTQYF
>TRBV18|TRBJ1-2
CASSPLSLDRSRF
>TRBV11-2|TRBJ1-6
CASSPRTRFQSPLHF
>TRBV12-3/TRBV12-4|TRBJ1-2
CASTPAGAYGYTF
>TRBV3-1/TRBV3-2|TRBJ1-2
CASSPGGGVYGYTF
>TRBV4-1|TRBJ1-6
CASSQDQKGASPLHF
>TRBV19|TRBJ1-2
CAGKTGSGGYGYTF
>TRBV7-2|TRBJ2-3
CASSYIQGAVTDTQYF
>TRBV7-6|TRBJ1-3
CASSLAGNRYSGNTIYF
>TRBV12-3/TRBV12-4|TRBJ1-1
CASTNMRAEAFF
>TRBV5-4|TRBJ2-3
CASSFNDREDTQYF
>TRBV5-1|TRBJ2-5
CASSLLGASQETQYF
>TRBV6-1|TRBJ2-5
CASSEAGGGIQETQYF
>TRBV5-4|TRBJ2-3
CASSLMTGGSLGKDTQYF
>TRBV6-1|TRBJ1-2
CASSDPGTGGNYGYTF
>TRBV10-2|TRBJ1-6
CASREYRGRSYNSPLHF
>TRBV13|TRBJ1-4
CASSFSTGQNEKLFF
>TRBV7-8|TRBJ2-2
CASSLLAGGQTGELFF
>TRBV10-3|TRBJ1-2
CAISVGGASYGYTF
>TRBV25-1|TRBJ1-2
CASSTAGQYYGYTF
>TRBV7-7|TRBJ2-1
CASSLQSGATYNEQFF
>TRBV6-5|TRBJ2-1
CASSYFKTVKNEQFF